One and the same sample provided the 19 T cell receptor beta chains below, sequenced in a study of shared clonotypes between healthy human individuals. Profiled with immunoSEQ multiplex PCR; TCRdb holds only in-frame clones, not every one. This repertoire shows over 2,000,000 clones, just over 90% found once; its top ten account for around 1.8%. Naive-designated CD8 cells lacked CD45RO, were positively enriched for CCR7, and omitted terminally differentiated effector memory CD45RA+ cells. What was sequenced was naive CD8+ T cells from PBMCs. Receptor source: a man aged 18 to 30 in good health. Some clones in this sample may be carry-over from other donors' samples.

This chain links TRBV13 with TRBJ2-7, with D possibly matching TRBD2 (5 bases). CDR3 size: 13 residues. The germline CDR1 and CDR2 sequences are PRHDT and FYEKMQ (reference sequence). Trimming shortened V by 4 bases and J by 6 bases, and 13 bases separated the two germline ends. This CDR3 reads CASSSTPEGEQYF. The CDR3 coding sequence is TGTGCCAGCAGCTCGACTCCCGAGGGCGAGCAGTACTTC.

The CDR3 reads CASSLIRAGEQFF. The CDR3 DNA reads TGTGCCAGCAGTTTAATCAGGGCGGGTGAGCAGTTCTTC. The rearrangement links TRBV28 to TRBJ2-1; tentatively, D is TRBD1 or TRBD2 (5 bases each). The V end lost 2 bases, the J end lost 9 bases, and 11 bases lay between the germline ends. The CDR3 spans 13 residues. The germline V gene encodes CDR1 MDHEN and CDR2 SYDVKM.

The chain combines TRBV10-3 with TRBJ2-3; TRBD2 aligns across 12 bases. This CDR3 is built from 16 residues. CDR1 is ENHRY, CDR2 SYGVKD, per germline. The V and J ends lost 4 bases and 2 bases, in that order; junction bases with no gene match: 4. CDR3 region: CAISATSGSFTDTQYF. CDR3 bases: TGTGCCATCAGTGCGACTAGCGGGAGCTTCACAGATACGCAGTATTTT.

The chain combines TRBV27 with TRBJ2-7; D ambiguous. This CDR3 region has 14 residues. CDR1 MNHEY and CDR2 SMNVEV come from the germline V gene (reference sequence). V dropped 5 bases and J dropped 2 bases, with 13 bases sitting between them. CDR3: CASSGPAGTYEQYF. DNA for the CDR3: TGTGCCAGCAGTGGCCCCGCAGGCACCTACGAGCAGTACTTC.

DNA of the CDR3: TGTGCCAGCAGTTTAAAGCCACCCAGGGGTCCTAACTATGGCTACACCTTC. Protein: CASSLKPPRGPNYGYTF. The gene calls are TRBV27 and TRBJ1-2, with D perhaps TRBD1 (6 bases). V shed 2 bases and J shed 0 bases, with 16 bases lying between them. The CDR3 totals 17 residues. The germline V gene encodes CDR1 MNHEY and CDR2 SMNVEV (reference sequence).

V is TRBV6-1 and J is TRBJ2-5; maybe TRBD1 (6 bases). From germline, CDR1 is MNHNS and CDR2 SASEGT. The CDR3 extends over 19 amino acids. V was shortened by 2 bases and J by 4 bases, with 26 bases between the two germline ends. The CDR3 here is CASSERYRAWVGLGETQYF. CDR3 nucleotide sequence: TGTGCCAGCAGTGAACGCTACAGGGCGTGGGTAGGATTGGGAGAGACCCAGTACTTC.

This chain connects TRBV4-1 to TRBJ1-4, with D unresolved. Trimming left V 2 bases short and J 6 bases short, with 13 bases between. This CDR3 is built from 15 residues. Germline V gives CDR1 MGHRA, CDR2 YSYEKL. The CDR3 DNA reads TGCGCCAGCAGCCAAACCGGGTCCCCGGATGAAAAACTGTTTTTT. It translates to CASSQTGSPDEKLFF.

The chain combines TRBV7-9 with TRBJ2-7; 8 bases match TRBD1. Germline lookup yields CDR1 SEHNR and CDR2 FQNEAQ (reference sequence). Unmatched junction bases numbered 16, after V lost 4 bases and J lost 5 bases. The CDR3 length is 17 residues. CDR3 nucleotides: TGTGCCAGCAGCTCCCCTGTCGGGCAGGGGGCGAGCCACGAGCAGTACTTC. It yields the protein CASSSPVGQGASHEQYF.

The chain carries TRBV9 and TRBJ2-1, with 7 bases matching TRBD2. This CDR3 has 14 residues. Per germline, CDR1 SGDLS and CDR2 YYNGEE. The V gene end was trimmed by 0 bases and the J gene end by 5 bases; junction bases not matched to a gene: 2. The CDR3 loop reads CASSVGAGDNEQFF. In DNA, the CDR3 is TGTGCCAGCAGCGTAGGTGCGGGAGACAATGAGCAGTTCTTC.

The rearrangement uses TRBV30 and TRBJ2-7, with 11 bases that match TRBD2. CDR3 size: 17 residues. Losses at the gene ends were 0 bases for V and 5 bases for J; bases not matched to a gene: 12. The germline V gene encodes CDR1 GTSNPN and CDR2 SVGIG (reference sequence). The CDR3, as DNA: TGTGCCTGGAGTGTATTCCGAGCTAGCGGGAGGAGCCACGAGCAGTACTTC. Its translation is CAWSVFRASGRSHEQYF.

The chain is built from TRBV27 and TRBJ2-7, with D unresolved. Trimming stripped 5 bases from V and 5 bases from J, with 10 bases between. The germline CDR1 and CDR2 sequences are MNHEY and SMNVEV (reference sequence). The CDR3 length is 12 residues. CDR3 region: CASSPSPHEQYF. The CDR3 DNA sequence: TGTGCCAGCAGTCCCTCCCCCCACGAGCAGTACTTC.

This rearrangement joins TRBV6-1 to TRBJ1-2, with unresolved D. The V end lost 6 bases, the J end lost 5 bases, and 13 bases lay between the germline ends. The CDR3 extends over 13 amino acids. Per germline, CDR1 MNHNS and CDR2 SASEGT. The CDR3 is CASSPYSLYGYTF. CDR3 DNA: TGTGCCAGCAGCCCTTACTCCCTATATGGCTACACCTTC.

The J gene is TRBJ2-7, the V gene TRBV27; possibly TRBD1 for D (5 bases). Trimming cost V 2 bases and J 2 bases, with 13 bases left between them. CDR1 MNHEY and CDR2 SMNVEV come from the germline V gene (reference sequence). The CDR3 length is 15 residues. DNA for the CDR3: TGTGCCAGCAGTTTAAAGGGGATTGAAGCCTACGAGCAGTACTTC. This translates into CASSLKGIEAYEQYF.

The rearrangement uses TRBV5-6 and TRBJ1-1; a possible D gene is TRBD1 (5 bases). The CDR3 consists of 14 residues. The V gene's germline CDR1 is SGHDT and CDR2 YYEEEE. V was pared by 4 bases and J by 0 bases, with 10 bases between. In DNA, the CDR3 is TGTGCCAGCAGCCCTCGGGGGATGAACACTGAAGCTTTCTTT. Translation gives CASSPRGMNTEAFF.

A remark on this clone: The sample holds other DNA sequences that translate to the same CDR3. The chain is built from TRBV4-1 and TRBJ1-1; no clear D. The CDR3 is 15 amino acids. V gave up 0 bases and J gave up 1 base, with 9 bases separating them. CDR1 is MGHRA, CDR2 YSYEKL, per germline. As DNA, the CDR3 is TGCGCCAGCAGCCAAGATGGCCTGTCGAACACTGAAGCTTTCTTT. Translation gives CASSQDGLSNTEAFF.

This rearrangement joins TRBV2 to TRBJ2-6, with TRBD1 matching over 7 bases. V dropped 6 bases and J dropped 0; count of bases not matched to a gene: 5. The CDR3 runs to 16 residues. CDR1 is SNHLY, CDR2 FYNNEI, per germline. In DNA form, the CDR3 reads TGTGCCAGCAGAGAAAACAGGGGCTCTGGGGCCAACGTCCTGACTTTC. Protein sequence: CASRENRGSGANVLTF.

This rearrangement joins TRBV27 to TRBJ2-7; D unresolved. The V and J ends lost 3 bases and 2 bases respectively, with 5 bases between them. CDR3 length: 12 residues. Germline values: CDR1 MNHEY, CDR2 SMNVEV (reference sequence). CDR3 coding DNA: TGTGCCAGCAGTTTCAACACCTACGAGCAGTACTTC. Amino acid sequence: CASSFNTYEQYF.

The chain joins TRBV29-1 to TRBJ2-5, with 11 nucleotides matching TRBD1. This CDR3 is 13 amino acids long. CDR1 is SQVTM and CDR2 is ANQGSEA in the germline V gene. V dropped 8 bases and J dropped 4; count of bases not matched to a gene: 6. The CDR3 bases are TGCAGCTTTCGGACAGGGGGCGTAGAGACCCAGTACTTC. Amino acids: CSFRTGGVETQYF.

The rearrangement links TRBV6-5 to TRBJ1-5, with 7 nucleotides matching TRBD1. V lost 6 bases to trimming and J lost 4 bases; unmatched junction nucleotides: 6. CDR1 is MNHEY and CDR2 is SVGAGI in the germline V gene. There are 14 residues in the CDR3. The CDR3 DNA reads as TGTGCCAGCAGACCAAACAGGGGAAATCAGCCCCAGCATTTT. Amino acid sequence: CASRPNRGNQPQHF.